A selection of T cell receptor beta chains follows, all from one sample in a study of blood T cell repertoires in COVID-19. Method: immunoSEQ multiplex PCR; TCRdb's copy keeps in-frame clones and lacks some. This sample yields more than 45,000 clones, of which 70% to 90% are seen a single time; about 3% belongs to the top ten. The specimen sequenced was peripheral blood. All receptors come from a woman of 80 years or more with COVID-19, enrolled during active disease. Each CDR3 is given with its conserved first and last residue. D genes are given only for firm matches. Clone sizes are given selectively: once, few, many, or a class where the clone is expanded.

clone size: -; J gene: TRBJ2-7; V gene: TRBV27; D gene: TRBD1; CDR3 protein: CASTLRLTPGQGTTYEQYF; CDR3 DNA: TGTGCCAGCACCCTCCGGTTAACACCGGGACAGGGGACTACCTACGAGCAGTACTTC
clone size: -; J gene: TRBJ2-7; V gene: TRBV4-1; D gene: -; CDR3 protein: CASSPVRSGSYEQYF; CDR3 DNA: TGCGCCAGCAGCCCCGTTCGGTCAGGCTCCTACGAGCAGTACTTC
clone size: once; J gene: TRBJ2-5; V gene: TRBV30; D gene: TRBD1; CDR3 protein: CAWDRVEETQYF; CDR3 DNA: TGTGCCTGGGACAGGGTAGAAGAGACCCAGTACTTC
clone size: -; J gene: TRBJ1-5; V gene: TRBV3-1/TRBV3-2; D gene: -; CDR3 protein: CASSDTRYSNQPQHF; CDR3 DNA: TGTGCCAGCAGCGATACAAGATATAGCAATCAGCCCCAGCATTTT
clone size: -; J gene: TRBJ1-2; V gene: TRBV19; D gene: TRBD1; CDR3 protein: CASSNRDRTQVGYTF; CDR3 DNA: TGTGCCAGTAGTAACCGGGACAGGACACAGGTTGGCTACACCTTC
clone size: -; J gene: TRBJ2-1; V gene: TRBV28; D gene: TRBD2; CDR3 protein: CASSPYSGRGYNEQFF; CDR3 DNA: TGTGCCAGCAGTCCTTATAGCGGGAGGGGGTACAATGAGCAGTTCTTC
clone size: -; J gene: TRBJ2-1; V gene: TRBV29-1; D gene: TRBD2; CDR3 protein: CSVPSGSHNEQFF; CDR3 DNA: TGCAGCGTACCGAGCGGGAGCCACAATGAGCAGTTCTTC
clone size: few; J gene: TRBJ1-1; V gene: TRBV19; D gene: -; CDR3 protein: CASSIGLAEAFF; CDR3 DNA: TGTGCCAGTAGTATAGGTCTGGCCGAAGCTTTCTTT
clone size: -; J gene: TRBJ1-6; V gene: TRBV7-2; D gene: -; CDR3 protein: CASSLAGVNSPLHF; CDR3 DNA: TGTGCCAGCAGCTTAGCGGGCGTTAATTCACCCCTCCACTTT
clone size: -; J gene: TRBJ1-5; V gene: TRBV6-1; D gene: TRBD1; CDR3 protein: CASSESRGDQPQHF; CDR3 DNA: TGTGCCAGCAGTGAAAGCAGGGGGGATCAGCCCCAGCATTTT
clone size: -; J gene: TRBJ1-5; V gene: TRBV19; D gene: -; CDR3 protein: CASSKETGPNNQPQHF; CDR3 DNA: TGTGCCAGTAGTAAAGAGACAGGCCCTAACAATCAGCCCCAGCATTTT
clone size: -; J gene: TRBJ1-5; V gene: TRBV5-5; D gene: -; CDR3 protein: CASSPPGGQGQPQHF; CDR3 DNA: TGTGCCAGCAGCCCACCGGGGGGGCAAGGTCAGCCCCAGCATTTT
clone size: -; J gene: TRBJ2-3; V gene: TRBV4-1; D gene: -; CDR3 protein: CASSQAPGLGETDTQYF; CDR3 DNA: TGCGCCAGCAGCCAAGCCCCGGGACTTGGAGAAACAGATACGCAGTATTTT
clone size: -; J gene: TRBJ1-1; V gene: TRBV19; D gene: -; CDR3 protein: CASSNRAGLSSEAFF; CDR3 DNA: TGTGCCAGTAGTAACCGGGCAGGGTTGAGTTCTGAAGCTTTCTTT
clone size: -; J gene: TRBJ2-1; V gene: TRBV5-1; D gene: TRBD2; CDR3 protein: CASSWGLRGSPPANEQFF; CDR3 DNA: TGCGCCAGCAGCTGGGGGTTGCGGGGGAGCCCTCCTGCCAATGAGCAGTTCTTC
clone size: -; J gene: TRBJ2-1; V gene: TRBV7-9; D gene: TRBD2; CDR3 protein: CASSSQVAGWNEQFF; CDR3 DNA: TGTGCCAGCAGCTCCCAGGTAGCGGGCTGGAATGAGCAGTTCTTC
clone size: -; J gene: TRBJ1-4; V gene: TRBV10-3; D gene: -; CDR3 protein: CAIGAATNEKLFF; CDR3 DNA: TGTGCCATCGGGGCGGCAACTAATGAAAAACTGTTTTTT
clone size: -; J gene: TRBJ2-1; V gene: TRBV5-1; D gene: -; CDR3 protein: CASSSGTNEQFF; CDR3 DNA: TGCGCCAGCAGCTCCGGGACAAATGAGCAGTTCTTC
clone size: -; J gene: TRBJ1-2; V gene: TRBV6-6; D gene: TRBD1; CDR3 protein: CASSYGDRNYGYTF; CDR3 DNA: TGTGCCAGCAGTTACGGGGACAGGAACTATGGCTACACCTTC
clone size: -; J gene: TRBJ1-1; V gene: TRBV2; D gene: -; CDR3 protein: CASSSDRLTEAFF; CDR3 DNA: TGTGCCAGCAGTTCTGACCGACTCACGGAAGCTTTCTTT
clone size: -; J gene: TRBJ2-5; V gene: TRBV7-9; D gene: -; CDR3 protein: CASSLMGRPAGETQYF; CDR3 DNA: TGTGCCAGCAGCTTGATGGGCAGACCCGCGGGAGAGACCCAGTACTTC
clone size: -; J gene: TRBJ1-2; V gene: TRBV29-1; D gene: TRBD1; CDR3 protein: CSVEDRGQGYGYTF; CDR3 DNA: TGCAGCGTTGAAGACAGGGGGCAGGGCTATGGCTACACCTTC
clone size: medium-sized; J gene: TRBJ1-2; V gene: TRBV4-1; D gene: -; CDR3 protein: CASSQDITANYGYTF; CDR3 DNA: TGCGCCAGCAGCCAAGATATCACAGCCAACTATGGCTACACCTTC
clone size: -; J gene: TRBJ2-4; V gene: TRBV25-1; D gene: TRBD1; CDR3 protein: CASSVRQGAKNIQYF; CDR3 DNA: TGTGCCAGCAGTGTCCGACAGGGGGCCAAAAACATTCAGTACTTC
clone size: -; J gene: TRBJ1-1; V gene: TRBV6-4; D gene: -; CDR3 protein: CASSDDLAWGGEAFF; CDR3 DNA: TGTGCCAGCAGTGACGACTTAGCGTGGGGGGGTGAAGCTTTCTTT